This passage covers 28 T cell receptor beta chains from one sample sequenced in a study of blood T cells in healthy people across ages. The second PCR ran 7 to 11 cycles with a sample-barcoded 5' primer and J-beta primers. TCRdb analysed the 5' RACE reads with MiXCR anew, one entry per CDR3 protein. The repertoire includes 1.5 million to 2 million distinct CDR3 sequences, about 28% of them detected once, and about 8% sits in the top ten. The source material was blood. These receptors came from a woman aged 30 to 39 in good health.

The V gene is TRBV7-9, the J gene TRBJ2-4; 7 nucleotides agree with TRBD1. The CDR3 has 12 amino acids. Germline V gene sequence: CDR1 SEHNR, CDR2 FQNEAQ (reference sequence). J was trimmed by 10 bases and V by 5 bases; bases with no gene match: 5. The CDR3 sequence is CASSQGEHIQYF. In DNA, the CDR3 is TGTGCCAGCAGCCAGGGGGAGCATATTCAGTACTTC.

This clonotype was found many times. The rearrangement links TRBV24-1 to TRBJ2-5; D may match TRBD1 or TRBD2 (5 bases each). The ends were cut back, 9 bases at V and 1 base at J, with 14 bases in the middle. This CDR3 spans 14 amino acids. Germline V lookup: CDR1 KGHDR, CDR2 SFDVKD. CDR3 sequence (DNA): TGTGCCACCCCCTACCGGGACGGCCAAGAGACCCAGTACTTC. Translating gives CATPYRDGQETQYF.

This clonotype has only a few counts. The genes are TRBV14 and TRBJ2-3; D not certain. V gave up 1 base and J gave up 7 bases, with 15 bases separating them. The CDR3 is 15 residues long. Per the germline V gene, CDR1 is SGHDN and CDR2 is FVKESK. The chain's CDR3 is CASSQGSAEFYTQYF. The CDR3 DNA reads TGTGCCAGCAGCCAAGGAAGCGCGGAATTCTATACGCAGTATTTT.

V is TRBV5-1 and J is TRBJ2-1; no firm D call. The germline gives CDR1 SGHRS, CDR2 YFSETQ. V was trimmed by 4 bases and J by 5 bases, leaving 16 bases between them. The CDR3 is 15 amino acids. For the CDR3, the DNA is TGCGCCAGCAGCACTATTAGCTGGAGTGACAATGAGCAGTTCTTC. It yields the protein CASSTISWSDNEQFF.

The table lists this clonotype with a count of one. V usage is TRBV20-1 and J usage is TRBJ2-1, with a tentative D call TRBD2 (6 bases). Germline V gene lookup returns CDR1 DFQATT and CDR2 SNEGSKA (reference sequence). V was trimmed by 5 bases and J by 8 bases, leaving 16 bases between them. The CDR3 has 13 amino acids. As DNA, the CDR3 is TGCAGTGCTTCGGCCGGGAGAAGCGATGAGCAGTTCTTC. This encodes CSASAGRSDEQFF.

This clonotype was seen a handful of times. One end of the junction varies from germline; a read error may be responsible. The chain employs TRBV20-1 and TRBJ1-1; unclear D gene. The germline V gene has CDR1 DFQATT and CDR2 SNEGSKA (reference sequence). The CDR3 length is 13 residues. The CDR3 DNA follows: TGCAGTGCTAGTCGGGGTTGGAACGCTGAAGCTTTCTTT. Protein sequence: CSASRGWNAEAFF.

This clonotype appeared many times. The chain joins TRBV29-1 to TRBJ2-7; D unresolved. V shed 4 bases and J shed 1 base, with 17 bases lying between them. The CDR3 has 15 amino acids. Germline V gene sequence: CDR1 SQVTM, CDR2 ANQGSEA. The DNA for the CDR3 is TGCAGCGTTGGAACAGACCCTCGAGGTTCCTACGAGCAGTACTTC. It translates to CSVGTDPRGSYEQYF.

This clonotype turned up a few times. This rearrangement joins TRBV5-4 to TRBJ2-5; TRBD1 matches 11 bases. Germline assignment: CDR1 SGHNT and CDR2 YYREEE (reference sequence). The ends lost 4 bases at V and 4 bases at J; junction bases unmatched: 6. The CDR3 totals 15 residues. In DNA form, the CDR3 reads TGTGCCAGCAGCCGGGACAGGGGGGGAGGAGAGACCCAGTACTTC. Translated, it gives CASSRDRGGGETQYF.

The chain links TRBV10-3 to TRBJ2-7; 8 nucleotides agree with TRBD2. After removal of 6 bases from V and 4 bases from J, the junction contained 11 bases not matched to a gene. The CDR3 extends over 15 amino acids. Germline-derived CDR1 and CDR2 are ENHRY and SYGVKD. CDR3 region: CAIRADGTRLYEQYF. CDR3 nucleotide sequence: TGTGCCATCAGGGCCGACGGGACTAGGTTGTACGAGCAGTACTTC.

The table lists this clonotype with many counts. The V and J genes are TRBV5-1 and TRBJ1-5; no reliable D call. Trimming removed 0 bases at V and 9 bases at J, with 13 bases between. Germline V CDR1 and CDR2: SGHRS, YFSETQ. The CDR3 consists of 14 residues. The CDR3 loop is CASSLDGARGPQHF. CDR3 sequence (DNA): TGCGCCAGCAGCTTGGACGGAGCGAGAGGGCCCCAGCATTTT.

This clonotype appeared a few times. V and J are TRBV27 and TRBJ1-2; D perhaps matches TRBD1 (5 bases). This CDR3 region has 13 residues. CDR1 is MNHEY and CDR2 is SMNVEV in the germline V gene (reference sequence). V lost 7 bases to trimming and J lost 4 bases, with 13 bases between them. CDR3 nucleotides: TGTGCCAGCATGTTTAGGGGAGGCTATGGCTACACCTTC. Amino acids: CASMFRGGYGYTF.

Only a few counts were recorded for this clonotype. The V gene is TRBV20-1, the J gene TRBJ2-1, with 7 bases that match TRBD1. Germline loops: CDR1 DFQATT, CDR2 SNEGSKA (reference sequence). The CDR3 runs 14 residues. V shed 3 bases, J shed 5 bases, and the junction held 7 bases outside the gene matches. CDR3 amino acids: CSARVPGTDNEQFF. The DNA of the CDR3 is TGCAGTGCTAGGGTACCGGGGACAGACAATGAGCAGTTCTTC.

This clonotype was observed at least ten times. The chain joins TRBV5-1 to TRBJ2-7; 12 bases line up with TRBD2. After removal of 4 bases from V and 6 bases from J, the junction contained 8 bases not matched to a gene. CDR1 is SGHRS and CDR2 is YFSETQ in the germline V gene. CDR3 length equals 15 residues. CDR3 in DNA: TGCGCCAGCAGCCACGGACTAGCGGGAAGGAGCGAGCAGTACTTC. Its protein product is CASSHGLAGRSEQYF. Together with reference TRBV5-1 and TRBJ2-7, the CDR3 gives the full variable domain: KAGVTQTPRYLIKTRGQQVTLSCSPISGHRSVSWYQQTPGQGLQFLFEYFSETQRNKGNFPGRFSGRQFSNSRSEMNVSTLELGDSALYLCASSHGLAGRSEQYFGPGTRLTVT.

This chain joins TRBV9 and TRBJ2-3; D is tentatively TRBD1 or TRBD2 (6 bases each). The germline V gene has CDR1 SGDLS and CDR2 YYNGEE. V dropped 2 bases and J dropped 5 bases, with 18 bases sitting between them. The length of the CDR3 is 16 residues. CDR3 sequence (DNA): TGTGCCAGCAGCGTTCAAGAATGGGGGGCCGGAGATACGCAGTATTTT. Its protein product is CASSVQEWGAGDTQYF.

Points on this clonotype: The junction and the germline gene differ at one end; a read error may be behind it. J is TRBJ2-5 and V is TRBV9; tentative D call: TRBD1 (7 bases). CDR1 is SGDLS, CDR2 YYNGEE, per germline. The CDR3 totals 14 residues. The CDR3 coding sequence is TGTGCCGGCAGCGCGGGGACAGCCCAAGAGACCCAGTACTTC. Translation gives CAGSAGTAQETQYF.

Turning to this clonotype: The junction departs from germline at one end; a sequencing error may be responsible. This chain joins TRBV20-1 and TRBJ2-4; 9 bases are shared with TRBD1. In germline, CDR1 is DFQATT, CDR2 SNEGSKA (reference sequence). The CDR3 extends over 16 amino acids. CDR3 in amino acids: CSTRDFAGTGRNIQYF. CDR3 nucleotides: TGCAGTACTAGAGACTTTGCCGGGACAGGGAGGAACATTCAGTACTTC.

At least ten counts were recorded for this clonotype. This chain's CDR3 is CAISGQGLNEQYF. The CDR3 bases are TGTGCCATCAGCGGACAGGGATTGAACGAGCAGTACTTC. The gene calls are TRBV10-3 and TRBJ2-7, with 8 bases that match TRBD1. The CDR3 length is 13 residues. The V gene's germline CDR1 is ENHRY and CDR2 SYGVKD. V shed 6 bases and J 5 bases; nucleotides not matched to a gene: 6.

This chain uses TRBV7-2 with TRBJ1-2, with a possible D match to TRBD1 (5 bases). The germline gives CDR1 SGHTA, CDR2 FQGNSA. The CDR3 extends over 14 amino acids. V was trimmed by 5 bases and J by 8 bases, leaving 18 bases between them. Written as DNA, the CDR3 is TGTGCCAGCAGCCCCTACGGGGGAGGGCGAGGCTACACCTTC. It yields the protein CASSPYGGGRGYTF.

This rearrangement joins TRBV4-1 to TRBJ1-2, with TRBD1 matching 7 bases. The V segment lost 4 bases and the J segment 3 bases; nucleotides outside the gene matches: 11. Per germline, CDR1 MGHRA and CDR2 YSYEKL. The length of the CDR3 is 16 residues. The CDR3 sequence is CASSPDGQEDYYGYTF. DNA of the CDR3: TGCGCCAGCAGCCCCGACGGACAGGAGGATTACTATGGCTACACCTTC.

As to this clonotype: A much larger clone is a single base away; this may be a read error. The V call is TRBV20-1, the J call TRBJ2-1; D possibly corresponds to TRBD2 (5 bases). The J call is uncertain, as TRBJ2-7 better fits the DNA end. CDR1 and CDR2 from the germline V gene are DFQATT and SNEGSKA (reference sequence). The CDR3 is 12 amino acids. The CDR3 coding sequence is TGCAGTGCCCTTAAAGACTACAATGAGCAGTACTTC. Amino acids: CSALKDYNEQYF.

The V and J genes are TRBV29-1 and TRBJ2-5; TRBD2 matches at 8 bases. Germline V CDR1 and CDR2: SQVTM, ANQGSEA. Trimming cost V 5 bases and J 11 bases; bases outside gene matches: 10. The CDR3 length is 12 residues. CDR3 sequence (DNA): TGCAGCGTTTTGCGCAGCGGGAGAGTGCAGTACTTC. It translates to CSVLRSGRVQYF. The full variable domain, its missing parts supplied by reference TRBV29-1 and TRBJ2-5, is SAVISQKPSRDICQRGTSLTIQCQVDSQVTMMFWYRQQPGQSLTLIATANQGSEATYESGFVIDKFPISRPNLTFSTLTVSNMSPEDSSIYLCSVLRSGRVQYFGPGTRLLVL.

This clonotype was seen many times. V and J are TRBV7-9 and TRBJ2-7; D is perhaps TRBD2 (6 bases). This CDR3 contains 15 residues. The ends were cut back, 6 bases at V and 4 bases at J, with 19 bases in the middle. Germline V gives CDR1 SEHNR, CDR2 FQNEAQ (reference sequence). CDR3 nucleotide sequence: TGTGCCAGCAGTTCAGGTGGAGGGCGATCTTACGAGCAGTACTTC. It yields the protein CASSSGGGRSYEQYF.

This clonotype was counted only a few times. The chain has TRBV29-1 and TRBJ1-1; unclear D gene. The V end lost 7 bases, the J end lost 4 bases, and 13 bases lay between the germline ends. Looked up from germline, CDR1 is SQVTM and CDR2 is ANQGSEA. The CDR3 is made up of 12 amino acids. The CDR3 reads CSGRWAGTEAFF. CDR3 DNA: TGCAGCGGACGATGGGCGGGCACTGAAGCTTTCTTT. The full variable domain, completed using reference TRBV29-1 and TRBJ1-1, is SAVISQKPSRDICQRGTSLTIQCQVDSQVTMMFWYRQQPGQSLTLIATANQGSEATYESGFVIDKFPISRPNLTFSTLTVSNMSPEDSSIYLCSGRWAGTEAFFGQGTRLTVV.

Concerning this clonotype itself: A read error may be the cause here, since a much bigger clone is one base away. V is TRBV5-5 and J is TRBJ2-1; no firm D call. This CDR3 region has 13 residues. Trimming removed 1 base from V and 13 bases from J, with 15 bases in between. Germline V lookup: CDR1 SGHKS, CDR2 YYEKEE (reference sequence). The chain's CDR3 is CASSLSVPETQFF. The CDR3 bases are TGTGCCAGCAGCTTGTCTGTCCCCGAGACCCAGTTCTTC.

The V and J genes are TRBV28 and TRBJ2-4; TRBD2 agrees at 12 bases. V lost 6 bases to trimming and J lost 13 bases; unmatched junction nucleotides: 7. Per the germline V gene, CDR1 is MDHEN and CDR2 is SYDVKM. The CDR3 contains 13 residues. CDR3 sequence (DNA): TGTGCCAGCAGCCGGACTAGCGGGAAGATGCAGTACTTC. Translating gives CASSRTSGKMQYF.

This clonotype was seen a few times. This rearrangement joins TRBV12-3 or TRBV12-4 to TRBJ1-1; TRBD1 might be the D (5 bases). Deletions cut 5 bases from V and 0 bases from J, with 13 bases between. This CDR3 is built from 15 residues. CDR3 sequence reads: CASSQGTNMNTEAFF. CDR3 nucleotide sequence: TGTGCCAGCAGTCAGGGTACAAATATGAACACTGAAGCTTTCTTT.

The table lists this clonotype with a few counts. A much bigger clone sits one base away, suggesting this may be a read error. V gene TRBV20-1 combines with J gene TRBJ1-2; D might be TRBD1 (5 bases). Trimming shortened V by 3 bases and J by 4 bases, and 15 bases separated the two germline ends. Germline loops: CDR1 DFQATT, CDR2 SNEGSKA (reference sequence). The CDR3 totals 14 residues. CDR3 residues: CSARCGAQVYGYTF. For the CDR3, the DNA is TGCAGTGCTAGGTGTGGGGCCCAGGTCTATGGCTACACCTTC.

The CDR3, as DNA: TGTGCCAGCAGCTCATCAGGGTTCGAGCAGTACTTC. The encoded protein is CASSSSGFEQYF. V gene TRBV7-2 combines with J gene TRBJ2-7; TRBD1 might be the D (5 bases). The CDR3 sequence is 12 residues long. Germline CDR1 SGHTA, CDR2 FQGNSA. V was shortened by 4 bases and J by 6 bases, with 10 bases between the two germline ends.